A single sample is the source of the 22 T cell receptor beta chains below, sequenced in a study of T cell responses to AZD1222 COVID-19 vaccine (dated by TCRdb to 2020 to 2022). This sample's time point label indicates: baseline before first vaccination. The library was obtained by the immunoSEQ multiplex PCR assay. TCRdb re-hosts the immuneACCESS table, in-frame sequences only. Its copies lack some clones; in the studies checked, an unresolved V gene accounts for under half of them, and the cause for the rest is not known. The sample table holds about 110,000 clones, of which 70% to 90% were seen once. Roughly 3.2% of the sample comes from the top ten. The sample in question was peripheral blood, obtained on day 0 of AZD1222 vaccination. Source of these receptors: an adult in good health.

This clone occurred once. V is TRBV7-9 and J is TRBJ1-6; TRBD1 agrees at 8 bases. The trim removed 4 bases at V and 8 bases at J, leaving 10 bases unmatched. CDR1 and CDR2 from the germline V gene are SEHNR and FQNEAQ (reference sequence). There are 16 residues in the CDR3. DNA for the CDR3: TGTGCCAGCAGCTCCAGGGGGCGCACGTCCCATTCACCCCTCCACTTT. As protein: CASSSRGRTSHSPLHF.

This clone was observed a handful of times. The chain uses TRBV5-1 and TRBJ2-2, with D hard to call. Trimming cost V 3 bases and J 6 bases, with 12 bases left between them. The CDR3 length is 14 residues. Per germline, CDR1 SGHRS and CDR2 YFSETQ. The CDR3 here is CASSSPQTPGELFF. As DNA, the CDR3 is TGCGCCAGCAGCTCCCCACAGACACCCGGGGAGCTGTTTTTT.

V usage is TRBV6-6 and J usage is TRBJ1-1; a possible D gene is TRBD1 (5 bases). V was cut by 7 bases and J by 8 bases, with 11 bases left in between. CDR1 MNHNY and CDR2 SVGAGI come from the germline V gene (reference sequence). The CDR3 spans 11 residues. The CDR3 region has the DNA TGTGCCAGCATTGGGGCGAGGGAAGCTTTCTTT. Translation: CASIGAREAFF.

The V and J genes are TRBV7-8 and TRBJ1-5; 10 bases are shared with TRBD1. Germline loops: CDR1 SGHVS, CDR2 FQNEAQ. The CDR3 sequence is 15 residues long. V dropped 4 bases and J dropped 5; count of bases not matched to a gene: 5. The CDR3 protein is CASSSGQGSDQPQHF. CDR3 bases: TGTGCCAGCAGCTCGGGACAGGGGTCGGATCAGCCCCAGCATTTT.

This sequence joins TRBV15 and TRBJ2-5, with D tentatively TRBD2 (7 bases). The CDR3 consists of 17 residues. V lost 1 base and J lost 5, with 20 bases in between. The germline V gene has CDR1 LNHNV and CDR2 YYDKDF (reference sequence). This CDR3 is CATSRGGRTAGWETQYF. DNA for the CDR3: TGTGCCACCAGCAGAGGAGGGAGGACAGCGGGGTGGGAGACCCAGTACTTC.

The V call is TRBV25-1, the J call TRBJ1-2; 9 bases line up with TRBD1. Losses at the gene ends were 3 bases for V and 4 bases for J; bases not matched to a gene: 9. CDR1 and CDR2 (germline): MGHDK, SYGVNS. The CDR3 consists of 16 residues. The CDR3 DNA reads as TGTGCCAGCAGTGATTCTGGGGGACAGGGTATCTATGGCTACACCTTC. Protein sequence: CASSDSGGQGIYGYTF.

The genes are TRBV3-1 (or the pseudogene TRBV3-2) and TRBJ1-3; no definite D call. V gave up 7 bases and J gave up 2 bases, with 9 bases separating them. CDR1 is LGHDT, CDR2 YNNKEL, per germline (reference sequence). The CDR3 runs 13 residues. CDR3 residues: CASTIGAGNTIYF. In DNA form, the CDR3 reads TGTGCCAGCACCATCGGGGCTGGAAACACCATATATTTT.

V usage is TRBV7-2 and J usage is TRBJ2-5; TRBD2 matches 7 bases. The CDR3 contains 15 residues. Germline CDR1 SGHTA, CDR2 FQGNSA. V was pared by 0 bases and J by 0 bases, with 1 base of the junction left unmatched. The CDR3 loop is CASSLAAGYQETQYF. Written as DNA, the CDR3 is TGTGCCAGCAGCTTAGCAGCGGGGTACCAAGAGACCCAGTACTTC. The full variable domain, rest sourced from reference TRBV7-2 and TRBJ2-5, is GAGVSQSPSNKVTEKGKDVELRCDPISGHTALYWYRQSLGQGLEFLIYFQGNSAPDKSGLPSDRFSAERTGGSVSTLTIQRTQQEDSAVYLCASSLAAGYQETQYFGPGTRLLVL.

The rearrangement uses TRBV5-4 and TRBJ2-2; 8 bases map to TRBD1. Germline CDR1 is SGHNT and CDR2 is YYREEE (reference sequence). With V trimmed by 6 bases and J by 4 bases, 11 bases remained unmatched. The length of the CDR3 is 16 residues. The chain's CDR3 is CASIDRGTGPTGELFF. The DNA of the CDR3 is TGTGCCAGCATCGATAGGGGGACAGGACCCACCGGGGAGCTGTTTTTT.

This chain connects TRBV18 to TRBJ2-7; a weak D match, TRBD1 (5 bases). CDR1 and CDR2 from the germline V gene are KGHSH and LQKENI. V gave up 3 bases and J gave up 0 bases, with 15 bases separating them. This CDR3 is 16 amino acids long. Here the CDR3 DNA reads TGTGCCAGCTCACCTGGCGAACAGGCGGCCTCCTACGAGCAGTACTTC. Protein sequence: CASSPGEQAASYEQYF.

The chain joins TRBV28 to TRBJ2-1; TRBD1 aligns across 9 bases. V dropped 2 bases and J dropped 1; count of bases not matched to a gene: 3. This CDR3 has 16 residues. Germline V lookup: CDR1 MDHEN, CDR2 SYDVKM. The CDR3 reads CASSLGGQGSYNEQFF. The CDR3 DNA is TGTGCCAGCAGTTTAGGGGGACAGGGATCCTACAATGAGCAGTTCTTC. The complete variable domain, with remaining parts taken from reference TRBV28 and TRBJ2-1, reads DVKVTQSSRYLVKRTGEKVFLECVQDMDHENMFWYRQDPGLGLRLIYFSYDVKMKEKGDIPEGYSVSREKKERFSLILESASTNQTSMYLCASSLGGQGSYNEQFFGPGTRLTVL.

The chain combines TRBV3-1 (or the pseudogene TRBV3-2) with TRBJ2-5, with unresolved D. Per germline, CDR1 LGHDT and CDR2 YNNKEL (reference sequence). CDR3 length: 15 amino acids. Trimming took off 1 base at V and 0 bases at J, with 9 bases between the two ends. CDR3 residues: CASSQGDVHQETQYF. Here the CDR3 DNA reads TGTGCCAGCAGCCAAGGTGATGTCCACCAAGAGACCCAGTACTTC.

The CDR3 DNA sequence: TGTGCCAGTAGTATCAGCAGGGGAGGGTCCTACGAGCAGTACTTC. Protein sequence: CASSISRGGSYEQYF. The V call is TRBV19, the J call TRBJ2-7; D perhaps matches TRBD2 (7 bases). V lost 3 bases, J lost 1 base, and 13 bases lay in between. The CDR3 totals 15 residues. CDR1 and CDR2 from the germline V gene are LNHDA and SQIVND (reference sequence).

The chain uses TRBV4-1 and TRBJ2-7, with unresolved D. This CDR3 contains 16 residues. Germline lookup yields CDR1 MGHRA and CDR2 YSYEKL. V lost 1 base and J lost 2, with 15 bases in between. The CDR3 region has the DNA TGCGCCAGCAGCCAAGGAGTTTCGGTGTCCCCCTACGAGCAGTACTTC. Residues: CASSQGVSVSPYEQYF.

V usage is TRBV5-1 and J usage is TRBJ1-4; D gene uncertain. V gave up 0 bases and J gave up 3 bases, with 9 bases separating them. This CDR3 is 15 amino acids long. Germline assignment: CDR1 SGHRS and CDR2 YFSETQ. The CDR3 DNA is TGCGCCAGCAGCTTGGGTTCAGATCCTAATGAAAAACTGTTTTTT. This translates into CASSLGSDPNEKLFF.

This clone showed up just a few times. The chain recombines TRBV5-4 with TRBJ2-5, with D uncertain. Germline V gene data show CDR1 as SGHNT and CDR2 as YYREEE (reference sequence). Trimming pared 0 bases from V and 3 bases from J, leaving 6 bases between. The CDR3 is 13 amino acids. Written as DNA, the CDR3 is TGTGCCAGCAGCTTGGAAATGGAAGAGACCCAGTACTTC. Translation: CASSLEMEETQYF.

The CDR3 loop reads CASSLGGGARQETQYF. The CDR3 bases are TGTGCCAGCAGCTTAGGAGGGGGGGCTAGACAAGAGACCCAGTACTTC. The V gene is TRBV5-4, the J gene TRBJ2-5, with D perhaps matching TRBD2 (7 bases). Germline CDR1 is SGHNT and CDR2 is YYREEE (reference sequence). This CDR3 has 16 residues. V was shortened by 2 bases and J by 2 bases, with 16 bases between the two germline ends.

This clone showed up just a few times. The genes are TRBV7-2 and TRBJ2-1; 8 nucleotides match TRBD2. Germline lookup yields CDR1 SGHTA and CDR2 FQGNSA. This CDR3 contains 14 residues. The junction had 5 bases not matched to a gene; V was cut back by 8 bases and J by 2 bases. Here the CDR3 reads CASSRGGPYNEQFF. The CDR3, as DNA: TGTGCCAGCTCCCGGGGGGGCCCCTACAATGAGCAGTTCTTC.

The V gene is TRBV15, the J gene TRBJ1-2; maybe TRBD1 (5 bases). Looked up from germline, CDR1 is LNHNV and CDR2 is YYDKDF (reference sequence). The CDR3 length is 14 residues. The V and J ends lost 1 base and 5 bases respectively, with 11 bases between them. The CDR3 here is CATSRGGYEYGYTF. In DNA form, the CDR3 reads TGTGCCACCAGCAGAGGGGGCTATGAATATGGCTACACCTTC. The full variable domain, in which reference TRBV15 and TRBJ1-2 provide the parts outside the CDR3, is DAMVIQNPRYQVTQFGKPVTLSCSQTLNHNVMYWYQQKSSQAPKLLFHYYDKDFNNEADTPDNFQSRRPNTSFCFLDIRSPGLGDTAMYLCATSRGGYEYGYTFGSGTRLTVV.

The rearrangement joins TRBV6-4 to TRBJ2-7; D gene uncertain. CDR3 size: 10 residues. Trimming removed 11 bases from V and 2 bases from J, with 7 bases in between. Germline V gene lookup returns CDR1 MRHNA and CDR2 SNTAGT. CDR3 coding DNA: TGTGCCCCCACCCCCTACGAGCAGTACTTC. Amino acid sequence: CAPTPYEQYF.

The rearrangement joins TRBV28 to TRBJ2-1; D is possibly TRBD2 (6 bases). Germline V gene data show CDR1 as MDHEN and CDR2 as SYDVKM. V was shortened by 6 bases and J by 7 bases, with 10 bases between the two germline ends. The CDR3 is made up of 12 amino acids. This CDR3 is CASRTGTNEQFF. The DNA for the CDR3 is TGTGCCAGCAGGACCGGGACTAATGAGCAGTTCTTC. Combining the CDR3 with reference TRBV28 and TRBJ2-1 gives the whole variable domain DVKVTQSSRYLVKRTGEKVFLECVQDMDHENMFWYRQDPGLGLRLIYFSYDVKMKEKGDIPEGYSVSREKKERFSLILESASTNQTSMYLCASRTGTNEQFFGPGTRLTVL.

This chain connects TRBV7-9 to TRBJ2-7, with D perhaps matching TRBD1 or TRBD2 (5 bases each). V was pared by 3 bases and J by 1 base, with 13 bases between. From germline, CDR1 is SEHNR and CDR2 FQNEAQ (reference sequence). The CDR3 length is 15 residues. For the CDR3, the DNA is TGTGCCAGCAGCTTTCCCGGGACGGGGTCCTACGAGCAGTACTTC. It codes for CASSFPGTGSYEQYF.